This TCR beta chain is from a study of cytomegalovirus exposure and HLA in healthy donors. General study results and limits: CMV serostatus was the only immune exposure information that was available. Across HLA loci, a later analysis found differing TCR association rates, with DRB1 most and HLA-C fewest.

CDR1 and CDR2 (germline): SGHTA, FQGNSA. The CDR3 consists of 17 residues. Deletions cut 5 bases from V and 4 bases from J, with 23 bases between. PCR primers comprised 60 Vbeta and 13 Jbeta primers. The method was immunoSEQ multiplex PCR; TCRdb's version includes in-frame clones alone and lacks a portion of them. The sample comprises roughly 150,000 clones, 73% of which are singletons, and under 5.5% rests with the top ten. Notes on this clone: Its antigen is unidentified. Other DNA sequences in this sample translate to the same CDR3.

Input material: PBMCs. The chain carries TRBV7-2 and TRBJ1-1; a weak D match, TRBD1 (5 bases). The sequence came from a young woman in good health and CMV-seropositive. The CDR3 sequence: CASSLEPSGLLRTEAFF. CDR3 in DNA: TGTGCCAGCAGCCTAGAGCCCTCGGGACTTTTACGCACTGAAGCTTTCTTT.